These 23 T cell receptor beta chains were all obtained from the same sample, sequenced in a study of OX40 agonist ivuxolimab in advanced cancers. The library was produced with the immunoSEQ multiplex PCR assay. As stored in TCRdb, this immuneACCESS dataset retains in-frame rearrangements with V and J assigned. A fraction of the clones does not appear; measured against another copy, unresolved V genes explain less than half of the discrepancy, and the remainder lacks a known reason. The sample data list 85,000 to 95,000 clones, and roughly nine tenths of these were observed just once. Clones ranked in the top ten supply around 2.5% of the sample. This sample comprised CD4+ or CD8+ T cells sorted from blood, obtained in a trial of the OX40 agonist ivuxolimab. The source is an adult with an advanced solid tumor such as melanoma, head and neck, liver or kidney cancer.

J is TRBJ2-7 and V is TRBV9; a possible D gene is TRBD2 (5 bases). The germline gives CDR1 SGDLS, CDR2 YYNGEE. The germline V and J ends were trimmed by 3 bases and 7 bases, with 5 bases remaining between them. The CDR3 is 10 residues long. The CDR3 nucleotides are TGTGCCAGCAGCGGCGGGGAGCAGTACTTC. It codes for CASSGGEQYF.

V is TRBV4-2 and J is TRBJ2-3; 7 bases match TRBD2. V lost 2 bases to trimming and J lost 6 bases; unmatched junction nucleotides: 11. The CDR3 covers 16 residues. CDR1 LGHNA and CDR2 YNFKEQ come from the germline V gene. CDR3: CASSQTAGVWVDTQYF. The CDR3 DNA sequence: TGTGCCAGCAGCCAAACGGCGGGAGTTTGGGTGGATACGCAGTATTTT.

This clone is a singleton in its sample. CDR3 coding DNA: TGTGCCAGCAGTCCGGGACTAGGGGGCTCCTACGAGCAGTACTTC. This translates into CASSPGLGGSYEQYF. The chain joins TRBV9 to TRBJ2-7; 8 nucleotides align to TRBD2. This CDR3 contains 15 residues. J lost 0 bases, V lost 5 bases, and 7 bases had no gene match. Germline assignment: CDR1 SGDLS and CDR2 YYNGEE. The full variable domain, its missing parts supplied by reference TRBV9 and TRBJ2-7, is DSGVTQTPKHLITATGQRVTLRCSPRSGDLSVYWYQQSLDQGLQFLIQYYNGEERAKGNILERFSAQQFPDLHSELNLSSLELGDSALYFCASSPGLGGSYEQYFGPGTRLTVT.

Here the CDR3 DNA reads TGTGCCAGCAGTCCTGCTCTCACGGGACAGAATGAAAAACTGTTTTTT. It specifies CASSPALTGQNEKLFF. The chain carries TRBV25-1 and TRBJ1-4; 7 bases match TRBD1. The CDR3 loop spans 16 amino acids. V was pared by 5 bases and J by 5 bases, with 11 bases of the junction left unmatched. The germline gives CDR1 MGHDK, CDR2 SYGVNS.

The V call is TRBV20-1, the J call TRBJ2-3; no clear D. The germline gives CDR1 DFQATT, CDR2 SNEGSKA (reference sequence). Between the trimmed V and J ends, which lost 2 bases and 4 bases, there was a span of 4 bases. The CDR3 spans 11 residues. The CDR3 is CSARRSDTQYF. Here the CDR3 DNA reads TGCAGTGCTAGACGGTCAGATACGCAGTATTTT.

This clone was counted once. This chain links TRBV10-3 with TRBJ2-1; TRBD1 matches 12 bases. Trimming cost V 5 bases and J 7 bases; bases outside gene matches: 12. The CDR3 covers 17 residues. Germline CDR1 is ENHRY and CDR2 is SYGVKD. The CDR3 loop is CAISNSPGQGAGNEQFF. The CDR3 DNA follows: TGTGCCATCAGTAACTCCCCGGGACAGGGGGCAGGGAATGAGCAGTTCTTC.

The J gene is TRBJ1-5, the V gene TRBV6-1; D is perhaps TRBD1 (6 bases). Trimming cost V 4 bases and J 9 bases, with 19 bases left between them. This CDR3 contains 15 residues. Germline CDR1 reads MNHNS; CDR2 reads SASEGT. In DNA, the CDR3 is TGTGCCAGCAGTGTTGGGGGCCCAGCAGATTGGCCCCAGCATTTT. Protein product: CASSVGGPADWPQHF.

About this clone itself: Other nucleotide sequences in the sample specify the same CDR3. The V gene is TRBV5-1, the J gene TRBJ2-3; TRBD1 matches at 9 bases. V dropped 3 bases and J dropped 3; count of bases not matched to a gene: 5. Germline-derived CDR1 and CDR2 are SGHRS and YFSETQ. The CDR3 is 15 residues long. The CDR3 sequence is CASSWGQGGTDTQYF. The CDR3 nucleotides read TGCGCCAGCAGCTGGGGACAGGGAGGTACAGATACGCAGTATTTT.

The rearrangement joins TRBV4-2 to TRBJ2-1, with 11 bases fitting TRBD2. The ends lost 1 base at V and 7 bases at J; junction bases unmatched: 3. Germline V gene lookup returns CDR1 LGHNA and CDR2 YNFKEQ. The length of the CDR3 is 15 residues. The CDR3 here is CASSQGASGRNEQFF. The CDR3 DNA reads TGTGCCAGCAGCCAAGGGGCTAGCGGGAGGAATGAGCAGTTCTTC.

The chain has TRBV5-5 and TRBJ2-4; 9 bases align to TRBD1. J gave up 0 bases and V 3 bases, and 4 bases lay outside the gene matches. The length of the CDR3 is 16 residues. Germline loops: CDR1 SGHKS, CDR2 YYEKEE (reference sequence). The CDR3 coding sequence is TGTGCCAGCAGCTGGGGACAGGGACTAGCCAAAAACATTCAGTACTTC. It is translated as CASSWGQGLAKNIQYF.

The gene calls are TRBV11-3 and TRBJ2-7; D is perhaps TRBD2 (5 bases). Looked up from germline, CDR1 is SGHNT and CDR2 is YENEEA. V lost 4 bases to trimming and J lost 3 bases, with 10 bases between them. CDR3 length equals 13 residues. The CDR3 protein is CASSSAALYEQYF. Here the CDR3 DNA reads TGTGCCAGCAGCTCAGCGGCTCTCTACGAGCAGTACTTC.

Concerning this clone: In the same sample, other DNA sequences code for this CDR3. The chain carries TRBV30 and TRBJ2-2; D is possibly TRBD2 (7 bases). This CDR3 comprises 15 residues. The ends were cut back, 3 bases at V and 6 bases at J, with 17 bases in the middle. Germline-derived CDR1 and CDR2 are GTSNPN and SVGIG (reference sequence). CDR3 residues: CAWRAGRGLAGELFF. As DNA, the CDR3 is TGTGCCTGGAGAGCGGGGCGGGGGCTGGCCGGGGAGCTGTTTTTT.

This clone was recorded once. CDR3 protein: CSVEPSTPTYNEQFF. CDR3 DNA sequence: TGCAGCGTTGAACCCAGTACTCCTACGTACAATGAGCAGTTCTTC. The chain couples TRBV29-1 to TRBJ2-1; D uncertain. Trimming took 2 bases from V and 4 from J, leaving 15 bases between them. From germline, CDR1 is SQVTM and CDR2 ANQGSEA. This CDR3 spans 15 amino acids.

The genes are TRBV5-4 and TRBJ1-4; 7 nucleotides match TRBD1. The CDR3 consists of 15 residues. Germline lookup yields CDR1 SGHNT and CDR2 YYREEE (reference sequence). With V trimmed by 2 bases and J by 3 bases, 4 bases remained unmatched. CDR3 sequence: CASSFPGQSNEKLFF. DNA of the CDR3: TGTGCCAGCAGCTTCCCGGGACAGTCTAATGAAAAACTGTTTTTT.

The chain has TRBV7-2 and TRBJ2-3; perhaps TRBD1 as D (5 bases). The germline gives CDR1 SGHTA, CDR2 FQGNSA. With 5 bases removed from V and 6 bases from J, the gap between germline ends came to 9 bases. The length of the CDR3 is 12 residues. CDR3 sequence reads: CASSNRLDTQYF. CDR3 in DNA: TGTGCCAGCAGCAACAGGCTTGATACGCAGTATTTT. The whole variable domain, filled in from reference TRBV7-2 and TRBJ2-3, reads GAGVSQSPSNKVTEKGKDVELRCDPISGHTALYWYRQSLGQGLEFLIYFQGNSAPDKSGLPSDRFSAERTGGSVSTLTIQRTQQEDSAVYLCASSNRLDTQYFGPGTRLTVL.

The rearrangement joins TRBV18 to TRBJ2-3; D might be TRBD2 (5 bases). The CDR3 runs to 15 residues. Per germline, CDR1 KGHSH and CDR2 LQKENI. V was shortened by 3 bases and J by 3 bases, with 13 bases between the two germline ends. The CDR3 is CASSPRGQDTDTQYF. CDR3 coding DNA: TGTGCCAGCTCACCCCGGGGTCAGGATACAGATACGCAGTATTTT. Combining the CDR3 with reference TRBV18 and TRBJ2-3 gives the whole variable domain NAGVMQNPRHLVRRRGQEARLRCSPMKGHSHVYWYRQLPEEGLKFMVYLQKENIIDESGMPKERFSAEFPKEGPSILRIQQVVRGDSAAYFCASSPRGQDTDTQYFGPGTRLTVL.

This clone has just a few counts. The J gene is TRBJ1-1, the V gene TRBV6-1, with TRBD1 matching over 8 bases. This CDR3 spans 12 amino acids. The V gene end was trimmed by 9 bases and the J gene end by 3 bases; junction bases not matched to a gene: 3. Germline CDR1 reads MNHNS; CDR2 reads SASEGT. CDR3 sequence: CASNRGDTEAFF. The CDR3 coding sequence is TGTGCCAGTAACAGGGGGGACACTGAAGCTTTCTTT.

The rearrangement joins TRBV10-2 to TRBJ2-1, with TRBD2 matching 13 bases. Germline lookup yields CDR1 WSHSY and CDR2 SAAADI. The CDR3 has 15 residues. The V gene end was trimmed by 3 bases and the J gene end by 9 bases; junction bases not matched to a gene: 5. The CDR3 DNA is TGCGCCAGCAGTGAACTAGCGGGAGGGTTACGTGAGCAGTTCTTC. Its protein product is CASSELAGGLREQFF.

The chain employs TRBV29-1 and TRBJ2-7; TRBD2 aligns across 10 bases. CDR3 size: 13 residues. Looked up from germline, CDR1 is SQVTM and CDR2 is ANQGSEA. The J segment lost 4 bases and the V segment lost 5 bases, leaving 5 bases of the junction unmatched. CDR3 amino acids: CSVSQREGYEQYF. The CDR3 DNA sequence: TGCAGCGTTTCCCAGCGGGAGGGGTACGAGCAGTACTTC.

The genes are TRBV28 and TRBJ2-1; D may be TRBD1 (6 bases). CDR3 length: 14 amino acids. Trimming took off 5 bases at V and 9 bases at J, with 17 bases between the two ends. Germline V gives CDR1 MDHEN, CDR2 SYDVKM. The CDR3 spells CASSAQGPTREQFF. The CDR3 coding sequence is TGTGCCAGCAGTGCACAGGGTCCTACTCGTGAGCAGTTCTTC.

The gene calls are TRBV19 and TRBJ2-1; the D is unclear. Germline values: CDR1 LNHDA, CDR2 SQIVND (reference sequence). V was pared by 1 base and J by 4 bases, with 8 bases between. The CDR3 is made up of 14 amino acids. CDR3 residues: CASSIGTEYNEQFF. CDR3 DNA sequence: TGTGCCAGTAGTATAGGAACGGAATACAATGAGCAGTTCTTC.

V usage is TRBV11-1 and J usage is TRBJ2-7, with 9 bases identical to TRBD2. This CDR3 contains 15 residues. Unmatched junction bases numbered 2, after V lost 0 bases and J lost 2 bases. Germline V lookup: CDR1 SGHAT, CDR2 FQDESV (reference sequence). CDR3 nucleotide sequence: TGTGCCAGCAGCTTAGCTAGCGGGAGTCCCTACGAGCAGTACTTC. Residues: CASSLASGSPYEQYF.

The rearrangement uses TRBV7-9 and TRBJ2-4, with D perhaps being TRBD1 or TRBD2 (5 bases each). CDR1 and CDR2 from the germline V gene are SEHNR and FQNEAQ (reference sequence). The CDR3 covers 15 residues. V lost 1 base to trimming and J lost 8 bases, with 15 bases between them. The CDR3 nucleotides are TGTGCCAGCAGCTTAGGGGGGAATACTAGGGACATTCAGTACTTC. It is translated as CASSLGGNTRDIQYF.